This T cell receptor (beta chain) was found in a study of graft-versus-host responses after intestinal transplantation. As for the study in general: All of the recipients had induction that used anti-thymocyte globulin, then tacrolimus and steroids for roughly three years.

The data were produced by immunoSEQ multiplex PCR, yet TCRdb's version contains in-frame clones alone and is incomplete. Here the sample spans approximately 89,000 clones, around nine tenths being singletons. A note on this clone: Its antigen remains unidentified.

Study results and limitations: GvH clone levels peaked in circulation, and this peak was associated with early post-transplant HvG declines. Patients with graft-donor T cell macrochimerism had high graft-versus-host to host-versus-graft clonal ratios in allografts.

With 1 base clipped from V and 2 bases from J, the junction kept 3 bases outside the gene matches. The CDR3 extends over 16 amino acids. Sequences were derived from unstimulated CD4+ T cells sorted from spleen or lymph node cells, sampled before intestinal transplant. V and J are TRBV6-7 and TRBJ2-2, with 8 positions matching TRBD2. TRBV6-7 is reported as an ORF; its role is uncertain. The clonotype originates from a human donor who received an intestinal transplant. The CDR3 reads CASSYLAGPNTGELFF. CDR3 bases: TGTGCCAGCAGTTACTTAGCGGGGCCCAACACCGGGGAGCTGTTTTTT.